A single sample gave rise to the 17 T cell receptor beta chains below, sequenced in a study of T-cell memory formation after mild COVID-19. TCRdb itself ran the 5' RACE reads through MiXCR, one entry per CDR3 protein. The data show roughly 350,000 distinct CDR3 sequences, around 27% seen once. Sequenced: PBMCs or a T cell subset sorted from them (not recorded which). Receptors were obtained from an adult woman who had mild COVID-19 (a few samples of this study predate the infection). Cell type and time point are not known.

V usage is TRBV4-3 and J usage is TRBJ2-7; D may correspond to TRBD1 or TRBD2 (6 bases each). The V and J ends lost 0 bases and 1 base respectively, with 19 bases between them. CDR1 is LGHNA and CDR2 is YSLEER in the germline V gene. This CDR3 is built from 18 residues. CDR3 amino acids: CASSQDRGRQTASYEQYF. CDR3 sequence (DNA): TGCGCCAGCAGCCAAGACCGGGGGCGGCAAACCGCTTCCTACGAGCAGTACTTC.

This clonotype appeared many times. This chain joins TRBV7-8 and TRBJ1-5; possible D gene TRBD1, 5 bases. Germline lookup yields CDR1 SGHVS and CDR2 FQNEAQ. V lost 1 base to trimming and J lost 0 bases, with 10 bases between them. CDR3 size: 16 residues. CDR3 residues: CASSLVGGYSNQPQHF. DNA of the CDR3: TGTGCCAGCAGCTTAGTGGGGGGATATAGCAATCAGCCCCAGCATTTT.

The CDR3 spells CASSDTGRRRTEAFF. DNA for the CDR3: TGTGCCAGCAGTGACACGGGACGCCGAAGGACTGAAGCTTTCTTT. J is TRBJ1-1 and V is TRBV25-1, with TRBD1 as a possible D gene (5 bases). This CDR3 spans 15 amino acids. The ends were cut back, 3 bases at V and 5 bases at J, with 16 bases in the middle. Germline V gives CDR1 MGHDK, CDR2 SYGVNS.

This clonotype was found a few times. The chain is built from TRBV4-2 and TRBJ1-2; D gene ambiguous. With 3 bases removed from V and 1 base from J, the gap between germline ends came to 15 bases. Germline V CDR1 and CDR2: LGHNA, YNFKEQ. The CDR3 sequence is 16 residues long. CDR3 region: CASSQPDGNVNYGYTF. In nucleotides, the CDR3 is TGTGCCAGCAGCCAGCCGGATGGGAATGTTAACTATGGCTACACCTTC.

Only a few counts were recorded for this clonotype. The rearrangement links TRBV6-1 to TRBJ2-3, with 12 bases that match TRBD1. CDR3 length: 14 residues. CDR1 is MNHNS and CDR2 is SASEGT in the germline V gene. The trim removed 7 bases at V and 5 bases at J, leaving 4 bases unmatched. CDR3 nucleotides: TGTGCCAGCACCCGGGACAGGGGGCAAGATACGCAGTATTTT. Its translation is CASTRDRGQDTQYF.

The rearrangement joins TRBV4-3 to TRBJ1-5; no firm D call. This CDR3 comprises 14 residues. Germline CDR1 is LGHNA and CDR2 is YSLEER. V lost 1 base and J 7 bases, leaving 11 bases between the germline ends. The CDR3 sequence: CASSQAWRGQPQHF. Written as DNA, the CDR3 is TGCGCCAGCAGCCAAGCCTGGCGAGGGCAGCCCCAGCATTTT.

J is TRBJ2-7 and V is TRBV9, with TRBD2 matching 8 bases. The CDR3 is made up of 15 amino acids. The germline CDR1 and CDR2 sequences are SGDLS and YYNGEE. The V gene end was trimmed by 4 bases and the J gene end by 6 bases; junction bases not matched to a gene: 12. The CDR3 DNA follows: TGTGCCAGCAGCCCCCGTCCCCGGGGGGGCCCCGAGCAGTACTTC. It yields the protein CASSPRPRGGPEQYF.

V is TRBV6-5 and J is TRBJ2-7; unclear D gene. V was clipped by 0 bases and J by 5 bases, with 11 bases between them. This CDR3 is built from 14 residues. Per germline, CDR1 MNHEY and CDR2 SVGAGI. The CDR3 nucleotides read TGTGCCAGCAGTTACTCTATCAATCGGCACGAGCAGTACTTC. Translating it yields CASSYSINRHEQYF.

The chain employs TRBV6-5 and TRBJ1-6, with a tentative D call TRBD1 (5 bases). Germline lookup yields CDR1 MNHEY and CDR2 SVGAGI. The CDR3 sequence is 14 residues long. V lost 7 bases and J 7 bases, leaving 14 bases between the germline ends. The CDR3 DNA is TGTGCCAGCAAAACACAGGAGGGGAATTCACCCCTCCACTTT. The encoded protein is CASKTQEGNSPLHF.

In DNA, the CDR3 is TGCGCCAGCGGAAAGGGACAGGGGGTCCACGAGCAGTACTTC. Amino acids: CASGKGQGVHEQYF. This rearrangement joins TRBV5-1 to TRBJ2-7; 11 bases map to TRBD1. The germline CDR1 and CDR2 sequences are SGHRS and YFSETQ. CDR3 length equals 14 residues. Trimming at V came to 7 bases and at J to 5 bases, leaving 8 bases not matched to a gene.

DNA of the CDR3: TGTGCCAGCAGTGTAGGGGCGATCCACGATGGCTACACCTTC. Its protein product is CASSVGAIHDGYTF. The V and J genes are TRBV25-1 and TRBJ1-2; TRBD1 is a possible D gene (5 bases). Germline V gene sequence: CDR1 MGHDK, CDR2 SYGVNS. CDR3 size: 14 residues. Trimming pared 4 bases from V and 6 bases from J, leaving 15 bases between.

This chain links TRBV11-2 with TRBJ1-4; 11 nucleotides agree with TRBD1. This CDR3 has 14 amino acids. V gave up 5 bases and J gave up 6 bases; unmatched junction bases: 2. Germline values: CDR1 SGHAT, CDR2 FQNNGV. The CDR3 nucleotides are TGTGCCAGCAGCCCGGACAGGGGGCATGAAAAACTGTTTTTT. It translates to CASSPDRGHEKLFF.

This clonotype has only a few counts. The chain joins TRBV9 to TRBJ2-7; 9 bases are shared with TRBD2. Trimming removed 7 bases from V and 4 bases from J; junction bases left unmatched: 12. The CDR3 is 15 residues long. Germline assignment: CDR1 SGDLS and CDR2 YYNGEE. The CDR3 here is CASGRASGVGYEQYF. As DNA, the CDR3 is TGTGCCAGCGGTCGGGCTAGCGGGGTCGGTTACGAGCAGTACTTC.

The chain combines TRBV12-3 or TRBV12-4 with TRBJ1-1; tentative D call: TRBD1 (5 bases). This CDR3 is 13 amino acids long. V was shortened by 1 base and J by 10 bases, with 13 bases between the two germline ends. CDR3 in DNA: TGTGCCAGCAGTTTAGGGGGGTTAGGCGGAGCTTTCTTT. This gives the protein CASSLGGLGGAFF.

To note about this clonotype: The junction does not match germline at one end; this may be a read error. The genes are TRBV5-1 and TRBJ1-5; 7 nucleotides align to TRBD1. The CDR3 totals 13 residues. Germline V gene lookup returns CDR1 SGHRS and CDR2 YFSETQ. Written as DNA, the CDR3 is TGCGCCAGCAGCACGTACGGGGGACAGCCCCAGAATTTT. Amino acids: CASSTYGGQPQNF. The complete variable domain, with remaining parts taken from reference TRBV5-1 and TRBJ1-5, reads KAGVTQTPRYLIKTRGQQVTLSCSPISGHRSVSWYQQTPGQGLQFLFEYFSETQRNKGNFPGRFSGRQFSNSRSEMNVSTLELGDSALYLCASSTYGGQPQNFGDGTRLSIL.

The sample holds a few counts of this clonotype. J is TRBJ2-3 and V is TRBV24-1; D possibly corresponds to TRBD1 (6 bases). Looked up from germline, CDR1 is KGHDR and CDR2 is SFDVKD. Deletions cut 6 bases from V and 3 bases from J, with 9 bases between. This CDR3 spans 13 amino acids. The CDR3: CATSLTGTDTQYF. The CDR3 bases are TGTGCCACCAGTCTCACAGGGACAGATACGCAGTATTTT.

This clonotype was detected a few times. The CDR3 protein is CSALRPGTGDYGYTF. DNA of the CDR3: TGCAGTGCTTTACGTCCCGGGACAGGGGACTATGGCTACACCTTC. This rearrangement joins TRBV20-1 to TRBJ1-2; 10 nucleotides align to TRBD1. This CDR3 comprises 15 residues. The V and J ends lost 5 bases and 3 bases, in that order; junction bases with no gene match: 9. Germline V CDR1 and CDR2: DFQATT, SNEGSKA (reference sequence).